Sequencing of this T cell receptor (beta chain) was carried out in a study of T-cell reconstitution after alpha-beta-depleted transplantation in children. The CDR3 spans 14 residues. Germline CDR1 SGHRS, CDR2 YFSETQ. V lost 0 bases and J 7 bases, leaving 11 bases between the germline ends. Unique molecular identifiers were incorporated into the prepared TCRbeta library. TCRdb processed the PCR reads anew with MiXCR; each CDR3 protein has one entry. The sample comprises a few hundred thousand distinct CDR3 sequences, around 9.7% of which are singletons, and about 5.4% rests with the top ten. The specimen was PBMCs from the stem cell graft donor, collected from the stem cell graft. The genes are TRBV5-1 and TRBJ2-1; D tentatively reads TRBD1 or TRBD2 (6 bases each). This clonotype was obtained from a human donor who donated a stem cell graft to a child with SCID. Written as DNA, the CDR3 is TGCGCCAGCAGCTTGGGCGGGACAAGGAATGAGCAGTTCTTC. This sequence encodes CASSLGGTRNEQFF.